One T cell receptor beta chain is described in this entry. Its antigen is still unknown. The same CDR3 is also encoded by other DNA sequences in this sample. A split of CD4+ cells into CD45RA+ naive and CD45RA-negative memory subsets was performed. The CDR3 has 15 residues. Trimming cost V 0 bases and J 4 bases; bases outside gene matches: 3. Per germline, CDR1 SGHRS and CDR2 YFSETQ. The sample originates from a study of shared clonotypes between healthy human individuals. The study, taken as a whole, reports: Clonotype sharing among donors, it was expected, would be affected by sequencing depth.

Using immunoSEQ multiplex PCR, the repertoire was profiled, and TCRdb retains in-frame clones only, with some absent. The profile shows roughly 700,000 clones, approximately 79% of them singletons. Input material: memory CD4+ T cells sorted from blood. Subset meaning: CD45RA-negative fraction. The chain employs TRBV5-1 and TRBJ2-1; 8 nucleotides align to TRBD2. The TCR sequence derives from a woman aged 25 to 39 in good health. Here the CDR3 reads CASSLGSGSYNEQFF. CDR3 sequence (DNA): TGCGCCAGCAGCTTGGGGAGCGGGAGTTACAATGAGCAGTTCTTC.